The 27 T cell receptor beta chains below were found in one sample sequenced in a study of blood T cell repertoires in COVID-19 (dated by TCRdb to 2018 to 2020). The library was produced with the immunoSEQ multiplex PCR assay. TCRdb limited this immuneACCESS table to in-frame rearrangements with V and J called. A share of clones is missing; checked studies link under half to unresolved V genes, and the rest is unexplained. A total of 120,000 or so clones appear in this sample, 85% to 90% of them only once. Of the sample, more than 1.5% falls within the top ten clones. The sample comprised peripheral blood. The receptor source for this set is a human donor in a cohort sampled during active COVID-19.

This sequence joins TRBV2 and TRBJ2-3, with 7 bases that match TRBD2. The CDR3 has 16 amino acids. J lost 4 bases, V lost 6 bases, and 13 bases had no gene match. The germline gives CDR1 SNHLY, CDR2 FYNNEI. CDR3 nucleotide sequence: TGTGCCAGCAGCGCCTCGGCGGGAGCGTTGCCAGATACGCAGTATTTT. It is translated as CASSASAGALPDTQYF. The complete variable domain, with remaining parts taken from reference TRBV2 and TRBJ2-3, reads EPEVTQTPSHQVTQMGQEVILRCVPISNHLYFYWYRQILGQKVEFLVSFYNNEISEKSEIFDDQFSVERPDGSNFTLKIRSTKLEDSAMYFCASSASAGALPDTQYFGPGTRLTVL.

This chain uses TRBV19 with TRBJ2-2; D is perhaps TRBD1 (5 bases). V lost 6 bases to trimming and J lost 5 bases, with 10 bases between them. Looked up from germline, CDR1 is LNHDA and CDR2 is SQIVND (reference sequence). This CDR3 is built from 13 residues. CDR3 in amino acids: CASRGQGTGELFF. The CDR3, as DNA: TGTGCCAGTAGGGGGCAGGGAACCGGGGAGCTGTTTTTT.

The gene calls are TRBV10-2 and TRBJ1-1, with a possible D match to TRBD1 (5 bases). Per the germline V gene, CDR1 is WSHSY and CDR2 is SAAADI. The ends were cut back, 3 bases at V and 3 bases at J, with 11 bases in the middle. The length of the CDR3 is 14 residues. The CDR3 here is CASSEVAGDTEAFF. The DNA for the CDR3 is TGCGCCAGCAGTGAAGTCGCGGGGGACACTGAAGCTTTCTTT.

The chain links TRBV5-1 to TRBJ1-3; D is possibly TRBD1 (6 bases). V gave up 4 bases and J gave up 1 base, with 9 bases separating them. In germline, CDR1 is SGHRS, CDR2 YFSETQ. The CDR3 sequence is 14 residues long. CDR3 amino acids: CASSPRGSGNTIYF. In DNA, the CDR3 is TGCGCCAGCAGCCCCAGGGGATCTGGAAACACCATATATTTT. The full variable domain, rest sourced from reference TRBV5-1 and TRBJ1-3, is KAGVTQTPRYLIKTRGQQVTLSCSPISGHRSVSWYQQTPGQGLQFLFEYFSETQRNKGNFPGRFSGRQFSNSRSEMNVSTLELGDSALYLCASSPRGSGNTIYFGEGSWLTVV.

CDR3 nucleotide sequence: TGTGCCAGCAGCTTAAGCGTTGGCTCCTACAATGAGCAGTTCTTC. It is translated as CASSLSVGSYNEQFF. The chain links TRBV7-2 to TRBJ2-1; no clear D. The CDR3 extends over 15 amino acids. Trimming left V 2 bases short and J 0 bases short, with 8 bases between. CDR1 and CDR2 from the germline V gene are SGHTA and FQGNSA.

The rearrangement links TRBV12-3 or TRBV12-4 to TRBJ2-1, with D perhaps matching TRBD2 (5 bases). The V and J ends lost 7 bases and 8 bases respectively, with 12 bases between them. This CDR3 comprises 12 residues. In DNA form, the CDR3 reads TGTGCCAGCACCTCTGGAGGAGATGAGCAGTTCTTC. Translation: CASTSGGDEQFF.

This clone was counted a single time. The chain combines TRBV5-1 with TRBJ2-7; 11 bases fit TRBD2. Germline V gives CDR1 SGHRS, CDR2 YFSETQ. With 0 bases clipped from V and 0 bases from J, the junction kept 2 bases outside the gene matches. The CDR3 is 16 amino acids. The CDR3 reads CASSLAGTSGSYEQYF. As DNA, the CDR3 is TGCGCCAGCAGCTTGGCCGGGACTAGCGGCTCCTACGAGCAGTACTTC.

The chain couples TRBV30 to TRBJ1-4; D uncertain. Per the germline V gene, CDR1 is GTSNPN and CDR2 is SVGIG (reference sequence). The CDR3 covers 13 residues. V lost 4 bases, J lost 7 bases, and 13 bases lay in between. The CDR3, as DNA: TGTGCCTGGAACCGGGAAGCTCTTGAAAAACTGTTTTTT. It yields the protein CAWNREALEKLFF.

This sequence joins TRBV11-2 and TRBJ1-3; D gene ambiguous. The CDR3 extends over 15 amino acids. Trimming left V 1 base short and J 0 bases short, with 7 bases between. Germline V gene lookup returns CDR1 SGHAT and CDR2 FQNNGV. CDR3 sequence reads: CASSLVGSSGNTIYF. Here the CDR3 DNA reads TGTGCCAGCAGCTTAGTTGGGAGCTCTGGAAACACCATATATTTT. Full variable domain (remainder filled in from reference TRBV11-2 and TRBJ1-3): EAGVAQSPRYKIIEKRQSVAFWCNPISGHATLYWYQQILGQGPKLLIQFQNNGVVDDSQLPKDRFSAERLKGVDSTLKIQPAKLEDSAVYLCASSLVGSSGNTIYFGEGSWLTVV.

The genes are TRBV6-1 and TRBJ1-5, with D perhaps matching TRBD1 (5 bases). The CDR3 runs to 13 residues. Germline CDR1 reads MNHNS; CDR2 reads SASEGT. Trimming removed 3 bases at V and 7 bases at J, with 10 bases between. CDR3 coding DNA: TGTGCCAGCAGTGACGGGGGTTCGCAGCCCCAGCATTTT. Translating it yields CASSDGGSQPQHF.

The J gene is TRBJ2-7, the V gene TRBV19; 9 nucleotides align to TRBD1. Germline loops: CDR1 LNHDA, CDR2 SQIVND (reference sequence). J lost 0 bases, V lost 5 bases, and 5 bases had no gene match. The CDR3 contains 15 residues. CDR3 loop: CASSVGQGISYEQYF. In DNA, the CDR3 is TGTGCCAGTAGTGTGGGACAGGGAATCTCCTACGAGCAGTACTTC.

The gene calls are TRBV3-1 (or the pseudogene TRBV3-2) and TRBJ2-7, with D maybe TRBD2 (5 bases). This CDR3 has 15 residues. Germline CDR1 and CDR2: LGHDT and YNNKEL (reference sequence). V lost 3 bases, J lost 4 bases, and 16 bases lay in between. CDR3 loop: CASSHFPGVGYEQYF. The CDR3 DNA is TGTGCCAGCAGCCACTTCCCCGGGGTTGGATACGAGCAGTACTTC.

The chain uses TRBV19 and TRBJ2-1; no definite D call. V dropped 3 bases and J dropped 7 bases, with 10 bases sitting between them. Germline CDR1 reads LNHDA; CDR2 reads SQIVND (reference sequence). This CDR3 is 13 amino acids long. CDR3 sequence: CASSMGPQNEQFF. CDR3 DNA sequence: TGTGCCAGTAGTATGGGCCCCCAAAATGAGCAGTTCTTC. Based on the CDR3 plus reference TRBV19 and TRBJ2-1, the full variable domain is DGGITQSPKYLFRKEGQNVTLSCEQNLNHDAMYWYRQDPGQGLRLIYYSQIVNDFQKGDIAEGYSVSREKKESFPLTVTSAQKNPTAFYLCASSMGPQNEQFFGPGTRLTVL.

The rearrangement uses TRBV9 and TRBJ2-1; TRBD2 might be the D (6 bases). Trimming removed 2 bases at V and 8 bases at J, with 14 bases between. CDR3 length: 14 amino acids. CDR1 is SGDLS, CDR2 YYNGEE, per germline. CDR3 sequence: CASSVSGGIHEQFF. The CDR3 coding sequence is TGTGCCAGCAGCGTTTCCGGGGGTATCCATGAGCAGTTCTTC.

This chain links TRBV3-1 (or the pseudogene TRBV3-2) with TRBJ1-2; 8 bases agree with TRBD1. Germline V gene sequence: CDR1 LGHDT, CDR2 YNNKEL (reference sequence). The CDR3 has 14 residues. Trimming took 6 bases from V and 5 from J; bases not matched to a gene: 8. The CDR3 region has the DNA TGTGCCAGCAGGCGAGGACAGGGAACGTATGGCTACACCTTC. Translating gives CASRRGQGTYGYTF.

The chain joins TRBV9 to TRBJ2-7, with TRBD1 matching over 11 bases. Trimming at V came to 0 bases and at J to 5 bases, leaving 7 bases not matched to a gene. The CDR3 length is 16 residues. Germline V CDR1 and CDR2: SGDLS, YYNGEE. DNA of the CDR3: TGTGCCAGCAGCGTAGAAGGAGGACAGGGGGCCCACGAGCAGTACTTC. Amino acids: CASSVEGGQGAHEQYF. The full variable domain, with the rest looked up from reference TRBV9 and TRBJ2-7, is DSGVTQTPKHLITATGQRVTLRCSPRSGDLSVYWYQQSLDQGLQFLIQYYNGEERAKGNILERFSAQQFPDLHSELNLSSLELGDSALYFCASSVEGGQGAHEQYFGPGTRLTVT.

The chain links TRBV14 to TRBJ2-4; 8 bases map to TRBD1. V lost 0 bases and J lost 11; bases outside the gene matches: 3. CDR1 SGHDN and CDR2 FVKESK come from the germline V gene. This CDR3 has 13 residues. The CDR3, as DNA: TGTGCCAGCAGCCAAGATGGACAGGGCGTTCAGTACTTC. This encodes CASSQDGQGVQYF.

The V call is TRBV2, the J call TRBJ1-3, with 7 bases lining up with TRBD1. The junction had 7 bases not matched to a gene; V was cut back by 7 bases and J by 4 bases. The length of the CDR3 is 14 residues. Germline CDR1 reads SNHLY; CDR2 reads FYNNEI. This CDR3 is CASIMTGMGNTIYF. CDR3 nucleotide sequence: TGTGCCAGCATTATGACAGGGATGGGAAACACCATATATTTT.

The chain is built from TRBV21-1 and TRBJ2-1; whether TRBD2, the table's D call, matches the DNA was not checked. TRBV21-1 is shown as a pseudogene. The CDR3 covers 16 residues. DNA for the CDR3: TGTGCCAGCAGCAAAGGAACGGGGGGAGCCTACAATGAGCAGTTCTTC. Protein product: CASSKGTGGAYNEQFF.

V gene TRBV5-6 combines with J gene TRBJ1-1; no clear D gene. Trimming took 1 base from V and 5 from J, leaving 9 bases between them. Germline values: CDR1 SGHDT, CDR2 YYEEEE. CDR3 length equals 13 residues. The DNA for the CDR3 is TGTGCCAGCAGCTTGAGTAGTGTGACTGAAGCTTTCTTT. This translates into CASSLSSVTEAFF.

The rearrangement uses TRBV6-4 and TRBJ2-3, with D tentatively TRBD2 (5 bases). The V gene's germline CDR1 is MRHNA and CDR2 SNTAGT. V lost 0 bases to trimming and J lost 4 bases, with 11 bases between them. CDR3 length: 15 residues. The DNA for the CDR3 is TGTGCCAGCAGTGACTCCCTGGGAGCGGCAGATACGCAGTATTTT. Translation gives CASSDSLGAADTQYF.

The chain couples TRBV2 to TRBJ2-4; D possibly corresponds to TRBD1 (6 bases). The V and J ends lost 5 bases and 5 bases respectively, with 13 bases between them. Germline V gene data show CDR1 as SNHLY and CDR2 as FYNNEI. This CDR3 is 14 amino acids long. CDR3 in DNA: TGTGCCAGCAGTCCCTCCCCAGGGGAAAACATTCAGTACTTC. Protein product: CASSPSPGENIQYF.

A single count supports this clone. CDR3 nucleotide sequence: TGTGCCAACCCAGGTTACTATGGCTACACCTTC. This encodes CANPGYYGYTF. V and J are TRBV2 and TRBJ1-2; unclear D gene. The germline V gene encodes CDR1 SNHLY and CDR2 FYNNEI. The CDR3 covers 11 residues. V shed 10 bases and J shed 3 bases, with 9 bases lying between them.

J is TRBJ1-2 and V is TRBV6-2 or TRBV6-3; 11 bases are shared with TRBD1. J lost 8 bases, V lost 5 bases, and 10 bases had no gene match. The CDR3 runs 15 residues. From germline, CDR1 is MNHEY and CDR2 SVGEGT. CDR3 DNA: TGTGCCAGCAGTCGGACAGGGGGCTCCCTTGAGGGCTACACCTTC. Its translation is CASSRTGGSLEGYTF.

The CDR3 DNA is TGTGCCAGCAGTGAGGACAGCTGGGAGGGCACTGAAGCTTTCTTT. Its translation: CASSEDSWEGTEAFF. The chain employs TRBV6-4 and TRBJ1-1, with D maybe TRBD1 (6 bases). Germline CDR1 MRHNA, CDR2 SNTAGT. The CDR3 spans 15 residues. V lost 3 bases, J lost 4 bases, and 15 bases lay in between.

This chain links TRBV30 with TRBJ2-3; TRBD1 matches at 11 bases. The V gene end was trimmed by 1 base and the J gene end by 0 bases; junction bases not matched to a gene: 12. CDR1 is GTSNPN, CDR2 SVGIG, per germline (reference sequence). The CDR3 is made up of 19 amino acids. The CDR3 DNA reads TGTGCCTGGAGTGACCTGGGACAGGGGGTTTTTCCCAGCACAGATACGCAGTATTTT. Translation: CAWSDLGQGVFPSTDTQYF.

The chain joins TRBV7-9 to TRBJ2-2; 10 positions agree with TRBD2. Germline V gives CDR1 SEHNR, CDR2 FQNEAQ (reference sequence). This CDR3 contains 16 residues. With 3 bases clipped from V and 2 bases from J, the junction kept 3 bases outside the gene matches. The CDR3 DNA reads as TGTGCCAGCAGCTTCGGACTAGCGGATAACACCGGGGAGCTGTTTTTT. The encoded protein is CASSFGLADNTGELFF.